This section outlines one T cell receptor beta chain sequence together with its context. What it binds is unknown. These data originate in a study of cytomegalovirus exposure and HLA in healthy donors. Across the whole study: Both the 95 to 150 validation repertoires and the 600 to 750 first-cohort repertoires used the same platform, as reported by a later analysis.

The method was immunoSEQ multiplex PCR; TCRdb's version includes in-frame clones alone and lacks a portion of them. Among 100,000 to 150,000 clones listed, nearly 90% were seen once. It was the roughly 110-subject validation cohort, separate from the roughly 700-subject first cohort, to which the donors belonged. The study's findings and limits: In the roughly 130 validation repertoires, a later analysis found that first-cohort TCR clusters tended to co-occur.

Germline trimming cut 0 bases from V and 5 bases from J; bases unmatched to any gene: 3. The CDR3 has 14 residues. Germline values: CDR1 SGHTA, CDR2 FQGTGA. J is TRBJ1-1 and V is TRBV7-3; 7 bases agree with TRBD1. This receptor was obtained from a woman under 30 in good health and CMV-seronegative. The sample was PBMCs. The CDR3 region is CASSLTGGLTEAFF. The CDR3 DNA reads TGTGCCAGCAGCTTAACAGGGGGCCTTACTGAAGCTTTCTTT.